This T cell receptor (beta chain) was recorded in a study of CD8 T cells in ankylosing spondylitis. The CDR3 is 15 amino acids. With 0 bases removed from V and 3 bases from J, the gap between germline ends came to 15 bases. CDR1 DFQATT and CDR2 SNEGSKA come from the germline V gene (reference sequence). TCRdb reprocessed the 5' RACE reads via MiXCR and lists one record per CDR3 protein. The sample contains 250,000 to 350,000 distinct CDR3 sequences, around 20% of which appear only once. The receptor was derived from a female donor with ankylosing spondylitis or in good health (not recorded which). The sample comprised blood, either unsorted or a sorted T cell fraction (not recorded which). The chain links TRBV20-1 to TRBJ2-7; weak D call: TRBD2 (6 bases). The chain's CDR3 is CSARDRRGAVYEQYF. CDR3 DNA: TGCAGTGCTAGAGATCGGCGCGGGGCCGTCTACGAGCAGTACTTC.